These 26 T cell receptor beta chains originate from one sample sequenced in a study of T cell responses to AZD1222 COVID-19 vaccine. The data were produced by immunoSEQ multiplex PCR, yet TCRdb's version contains in-frame clones alone and is incomplete. The sample shows about 110,000 clones, about nine tenths of them seen only once. Sequencing used peripheral blood, obtained 28 days after the second AZD1222 dose. These TCRs come from an adult who received the AZD1222 COVID-19 vaccine.

V is TRBV3-1 (or the pseudogene TRBV3-2) and J is TRBJ2-1; D remains unclear. The CDR3 spans 11 residues. V was pared by 1 base and J by 10 bases, with 5 bases between. CDR1 and CDR2 (germline): LGHDT, YNNKEL (reference sequence). In nucleotides, the CDR3 is TGTGCCAGCAGCCAAGCCGGGGAGCAGTTCTTC. Translating gives CASSQAGEQFF.

This clone occurred once. The genes are TRBV2 and TRBJ1-5; the D gene is possibly TRBD1 (5 bases). V was shortened by 1 base and J by 2 bases, with 12 bases between the two germline ends. Germline CDR1 SNHLY, CDR2 FYNNEI. The CDR3 loop spans 16 amino acids. This chain's CDR3 is CASSEVWDGGNQPQHF. CDR3 sequence (DNA): TGTGCCAGCAGTGAAGTATGGGACGGCGGCAATCAGCCCCAGCATTTT.

The chain combines TRBV6-5 with TRBJ2-2; no clear D gene. V was clipped by 0 bases and J by 2 bases, with 10 bases between them. The CDR3 is 16 residues long. CDR1 is MNHEY, CDR2 SVGAGI, per germline. Here the CDR3 DNA reads TGTGCCAGCAGTTACTCGCGTCGCACCAACACCGGGGAGCTGTTTTTT. Translating gives CASSYSRRTNTGELFF.

The chain carries TRBV28 and TRBJ1-2; 8 bases map to TRBD1. The CDR3 runs to 15 residues. V lost 7 bases to trimming and J lost 1 base; unmatched junction nucleotides: 8. The V gene's germline CDR1 is MDHEN and CDR2 SYDVKM. DNA for the CDR3: TGTGCCAGCAATACCAGGGGGCGCGTTAACTATGGCTACACCTTC. Translation: CASNTRGRVNYGYTF.

The chain employs TRBV5-1 and TRBJ1-6; D is possibly TRBD1 (5 bases). V was trimmed by 1 base and J by 9 bases, leaving 17 bases between them. The germline V gene encodes CDR1 SGHRS and CDR2 YFSETQ. The CDR3 is 16 residues long. The CDR3 here is CASSLTGPRWGSPLHF. The CDR3 DNA is TGCGCCAGCAGCTTGACAGGCCCCCGATGGGGTTCACCCCTCCACTTT.

The chain is built from TRBV5-1 and TRBJ2-5, with TRBD2 as a possible D gene (5 bases). The CDR3 is 14 residues long. The V and J ends lost 5 bases and 1 base respectively, with 12 bases between them. Germline assignment: CDR1 SGHRS and CDR2 YFSETQ. The CDR3 here is CASRPEVSQETQYF. The DNA of the CDR3 is TGCGCCAGCAGACCGGAGGTCAGCCAAGAGACCCAGTACTTC.

V is TRBV7-9 and J is TRBJ1-5; D is unresolved. The CDR3 totals 14 residues. Germline V gives CDR1 SEHNR, CDR2 FQNEAQ (reference sequence). The V and J ends lost 1 base and 6 bases respectively, with 10 bases between them. The CDR3 DNA reads as TGTGCCAGCAGCTTAGTTGGAGGCGGTCAGCCCCAGCATTTT. This encodes CASSLVGGGQPQHF.

The chain couples TRBV7-8 to TRBJ2-7; possible D gene TRBD1, 6 bases. Germline V lookup: CDR1 SGHVS, CDR2 FQNEAQ. The ends were cut back, 1 base at V and 3 bases at J, with 10 bases in the middle. The length of the CDR3 is 14 residues. Written as DNA, the CDR3 is TGTGCCAGCAGCTTAGTAGGACAGAACTACGAGCAGTACTTC. This gives the protein CASSLVGQNYEQYF.

This clone is a singleton in its sample. This CDR3 is CASSLGQGTWNLYNEQFF. The DNA of the CDR3 is TGTGCCAGCAGCTTGGGACAGGGTACGTGGAACCTTTACAATGAGCAGTTCTTC. This sequence joins TRBV5-6 and TRBJ2-1; 7 bases align to TRBD1. Germline values: CDR1 SGHDT, CDR2 YYEEEE. The CDR3 is 18 amino acids. The J segment lost 4 bases and the V segment lost 0 bases, leaving 13 bases of the junction unmatched.

This chain uses TRBV18 with TRBJ1-2; possible D gene TRBD1, 6 bases. CDR3 size: 15 residues. Per the germline V gene, CDR1 is KGHSH and CDR2 is LQKENI. V lost 1 base and J lost 2, with 11 bases in between. CDR3 residues: CASSPRQADNYGYTF. CDR3 DNA sequence: TGTGCCAGCTCACCACGACAGGCCGACAACTATGGCTACACCTTC. Drawing the rest from reference TRBV18 and TRBJ1-2, the complete variable domain is NAGVMQNPRHLVRRRGQEARLRCSPMKGHSHVYWYRQLPEEGLKFMVYLQKENIIDESGMPKERFSAEFPKEGPSILRIQQVVRGDSAAYFCASSPRQADNYGYTFGSGTRLTVV.

V usage is TRBV3-1 (or the pseudogene TRBV3-2) and J usage is TRBJ1-5; 7 bases map to TRBD1. Germline V gene data show CDR1 as LGHDT and CDR2 as YNNKEL (reference sequence). J lost 7 bases, V lost 4 bases, and 10 bases had no gene match. CDR3 length: 15 amino acids. The CDR3 DNA follows: TGTGCCAGCAGCCTGGACAGGACAAGGGGGCAGCCCCAGCATTTT. Translating gives CASSLDRTRGQPQHF.

The rearrangement links TRBV28 to TRBJ1-4; 7 bases fit TRBD1. The CDR3 covers 14 residues. Germline V CDR1 and CDR2: MDHEN, SYDVKM. The V segment lost 7 bases and the J segment 8 bases; nucleotides outside the gene matches: 10. CDR3 residues: CASNRQGLREKLFF. CDR3 in DNA: TGTGCCAGCAACCGACAGGGACTTCGCGAAAAACTGTTTTTT.

The chain combines TRBV3-1 (or the pseudogene TRBV3-2) with TRBJ2-1, with 8 bases fitting TRBD2. This CDR3 region has 16 residues. Germline V gene data show CDR1 as LGHDT and CDR2 as YNNKEL (reference sequence). V was clipped by 7 bases and J by 4 bases; unmatched bases: 12. CDR3 sequence reads: CASNPGSSGIYNEQFF. Written as DNA, the CDR3 is TGTGCCAGCAATCCGGGGAGTAGCGGGATATACAATGAGCAGTTCTTC.

The genes are TRBV6-5 and TRBJ2-1; tentatively, D is TRBD2 (5 bases). V lost 6 bases to trimming and J lost 8 bases, with 17 bases between them. Germline CDR1 and CDR2: MNHEY and SVGAGI. This CDR3 spans 14 amino acids. CDR3 sequence (DNA): TGTGCCAGCAGGAAGGGAGTGTTTTTCCATGAGCAGTTCTTC. It is translated as CASRKGVFFHEQFF.

The J gene is TRBJ1-6, the V gene TRBV19, with 12 bases lining up with TRBD1. This CDR3 comprises 20 residues. The V and J ends lost 3 bases and 3 bases, in that order; junction bases with no gene match: 12. The V gene's germline CDR1 is LNHDA and CDR2 SQIVND (reference sequence). CDR3 protein: CASSMPTGQGASNYNSPLHF. CDR3 coding DNA: TGTGCCAGTAGTATGCCGACGGGACAGGGGGCTTCTAACTATAATTCACCCCTCCACTTT. The whole variable domain, remainder taken from reference TRBV19 and TRBJ1-6, is DGGITQSPKYLFRKEGQNVTLSCEQNLNHDAMYWYRQDPGQGLRLIYYSQIVNDFQKGDIAEGYSVSREKKESFPLTVTSAQKNPTAFYLCASSMPTGQGASNYNSPLHFGNGTRLTVT.

This chain uses TRBV7-2 with TRBJ2-7; 8 nucleotides align to TRBD1. CDR3 length: 14 residues. Germline CDR1 and CDR2: SGHTA and FQGNSA. After removal of 4 bases from V and 2 bases from J, the junction contained 4 bases not matched to a gene. CDR3 in amino acids: CASSSDRGPYEQYF. The CDR3 coding sequence is TGTGCCAGCAGCTCTGACAGGGGTCCCTACGAGCAGTACTTC.

V is TRBV15 and J is TRBJ2-7; D is perhaps TRBD1 or TRBD2 (6 bases each). The CDR3 totals 15 residues. Per germline, CDR1 LNHNV and CDR2 YYDKDF (reference sequence). V lost 3 bases and J 4 bases, leaving 16 bases between the germline ends. For the CDR3, the DNA is TGTGCCACCAGCAGGGGGGGCCGAGGGCCTTACGAGCAGTACTTC. Protein product: CATSRGGRGPYEQYF.

This chain links TRBV10-3 with TRBJ2-3, with TRBD1 matching over 8 bases. The ends lost 6 bases at V and 2 bases at J; junction bases unmatched: 4. This CDR3 contains 14 residues. Looked up from germline, CDR1 is ENHRY and CDR2 is SYGVKD. CDR3 sequence reads: CAISQQGVTDTQYF. In DNA, the CDR3 is TGTGCCATCAGCCAACAGGGGGTCACAGATACGCAGTATTTT.

This clone has just one count. The V call is TRBV3-1 (or the pseudogene TRBV3-2), the J call TRBJ1-2, with D hard to call. V gave up 0 bases and J gave up 8 bases, with 16 bases separating them. The CDR3 runs to 15 residues. Germline CDR1 LGHDT, CDR2 YNNKEL (reference sequence). The CDR3 region is CASSQDLVTEQGYTF. The CDR3 coding sequence is TGTGCCAGCAGCCAAGATCTGGTAACAGAACAAGGCTACACCTTC.

The chain employs TRBV10-3 and TRBJ2-7; D is perhaps TRBD2 (6 bases). V lost 10 bases and J lost 2, with 15 bases in between. CDR3 size: 13 residues. CDR1 and CDR2 (germline): ENHRY, SYGVKD. The CDR3 DNA follows: TGTGCCACTGGGGAGGTTCGCACCTACGAGCAGTACTTC. It is translated as CATGEVRTYEQYF.

The chain couples TRBV4-1 to TRBJ1-2; D possibly corresponds to TRBD1 (6 bases). With 4 bases removed from V and 3 bases from J, the gap between germline ends came to 12 bases. The CDR3 extends over 14 amino acids. CDR1 and CDR2 (germline): MGHRA, YSYEKL. The DNA of the CDR3 is TGCGCCAGCAGCCTCACAGGGAGGGACTATGGCTACACCTTC. Translation gives CASSLTGRDYGYTF.

The chain links TRBV6-5 to TRBJ2-1; 7 bases fit TRBD2. The CDR3 contains 13 residues. Germline lookup yields CDR1 MNHEY and CDR2 SVGAGI. Trimming took 10 bases from V and 0 from J; bases not matched to a gene: 3. Here the CDR3 reads CATRGSSYNEQFF. The CDR3 DNA is TGTGCCACCCGCGGGAGCTCCTACAATGAGCAGTTCTTC.

The rearrangement joins TRBV30 to TRBJ1-1; D is unclear. The CDR3 sequence is 14 residues long. The V end was cut by 2 bases, the J end by 3 bases, with 13 bases between. Germline V gene lookup returns CDR1 GTSNPN and CDR2 SVGIG (reference sequence). The CDR3 DNA reads TGTGCCTGGAGTCCACCCTTGAGGGACACTGAAGCTTTCTTT. It yields the protein CAWSPPLRDTEAFF. Full variable domain (remainder filled in from reference TRBV30 and TRBJ1-1): SQTIHQWPATLVQPVGSPLSLECTVEGTSNPNLYWYRQAAGRGLQLLFYSVGIGQISSEVPQNLSASRPQDRQFILSSKKLLLSDSGFYLCAWSPPLRDTEAFFGQGTRLTVV.

The V gene is TRBV11-2, the J gene TRBJ2-7, with D unclear. Germline V lookup: CDR1 SGHAT, CDR2 FQNNGV. CDR3 size: 14 residues. With 0 bases removed from V and 2 bases from J, the gap between germline ends came to 8 bases. The CDR3, as DNA: TGTGCCAGCAGCTTAGATGGAAGGGCCTACGAGCAGTACTTC. Translation gives CASSLDGRAYEQYF.

The chain links TRBV5-6 to TRBJ2-3, with 8 bases matching TRBD2. The CDR3 is 14 amino acids. Germline CDR1 is SGHDT and CDR2 is YYEEEE. After removal of 6 bases from V and 3 bases from J, the junction contained 6 bases not matched to a gene. CDR3 amino acids: CASTPGLGTDTQYF. CDR3 coding DNA: TGTGCCAGCACCCCGGGACTAGGAACAGATACGCAGTATTTT.

This clone is a singleton in its sample. The V gene is TRBV6-2 or TRBV6-3, the J gene TRBJ2-7, with D possibly matching TRBD2 (7 bases). Germline-derived CDR1 and CDR2 are MNHEY and SVGEGT. There are 15 residues in the CDR3. The germline V and J ends were trimmed by 0 bases and 2 bases, with 11 bases remaining between them. The CDR3 here is CASSYSGGAPYEQYF. The CDR3 DNA reads as TGTGCCAGCAGTTACTCGGGGGGGGCCCCCTACGAGCAGTACTTC.